The clone carrying this TCR beta chain was detected once. Sequencing was performed with immunoSEQ multiplex PCR; in TCRdb, only in-frame clones are kept and a portion is missing. The table lists approximately 150,000 clones, approximately 80% of them singletons. This sample was included in a study of blood T cell repertoires in COVID-19. For the study at large: COVID-19 samples, acute and convalescent, were from the United States, Italy and Spain.

With 3 bases clipped from V and 2 bases from J, the junction kept 1 base outside the gene matches. The CDR3 extends over 13 amino acids. Sequencing used peripheral blood. This rearrangement joins TRBV12-3 or TRBV12-4 to TRBJ2-7; TRBD2 agrees at 7 bases. This clonotype was sampled from a human donor in a cohort sampled during active COVID-19. The CDR3 protein is CASSFRGAYEQYF. In DNA, the CDR3 is TGTGCCAGCAGTTTCCGGGGGGCCTACGAGCAGTACTTC.